This T cell receptor beta chain was recorded in a study of radiotherapy plus CTLA-4 blockade in lung cancer. Looking at the study overall: There were objective responses in roughly 18% of patients, and 31% had disease control. Whole-study results and caveats: Radiotherapy was combined with ipilimumab, and tumor-derived TCR clones then expanded in blood.

Looked up from germline, CDR1 is SEHNR and CDR2 is FQNEAQ (reference sequence). Trimming took off 5 bases at V and 4 bases at J, with 2 bases between the two ends. The CDR3 totals 11 residues. In chemo-refractory metastatic non-small-cell lung cancer, patients got ipilimumab CTLA-4 blockade together with focal radiation. With regard to this clone: What it recognizes is unknown.

Sequenced by immunoSEQ multiplex PCR; TCRdb stores in-frame clones only, minus some. The sample lists 40,000 to 50,000 clones, roughly 80% occurring once. This specimen was peripheral blood, taken from a patient treated with radiotherapy plus ipilimumab. The chain is built from TRBV7-9 and TRBJ1-4; D ambiguous. The source of this sequence is a human donor with non-small cell lung cancer who had stable disease on radiotherapy plus ipilimumab. This CDR3 is CASSLNEKLFF. The CDR3, as DNA: TGTGCCAGCAGCCTTAATGAAAAACTGTTTTTT.